This note documents a single T cell receptor (beta chain) sequence. The table came from immunoSEQ multiplex PCR; TCRdb's copy has only in-frame clones and leaves some out. The sample records about 250,000 clones, around 89% being singletons. Seattle patients were enrolled during active infection and followed longitudinally. This sample is drawn from a study of blood T cell repertoires in COVID-19. With V trimmed by 3 bases and J by 3 bases, 10 bases remained unmatched. The germline V gene encodes CDR1 DFQATT and CDR2 SNEGSKA (reference sequence). This CDR3 is 15 amino acids long. Input material: peripheral blood. The chain has TRBV20-1 and TRBJ2-5; 7 bases are shared with TRBD2. This sequence was found in a woman in her twenties or thirties with COVID-19, enrolled during active disease. The CDR3 DNA reads as TGCAGTGCTAGTGAGTCGGCGGGAGTAAAAGAGACCCAGTACTTC. Amino acid sequence: CSASESAGVKETQYF.